Following are 31 T cell receptor beta chains from one sample sequenced in a study of cytomegalovirus exposure and HLA in healthy donors. The study ran its PCR with 60 Vbeta and 13 Jbeta primers. Sequencing was performed with immunoSEQ multiplex PCR; in TCRdb, only in-frame clones are kept and a portion is missing. The sample shows about 150,000 clones, around 78% of them seen only once. What was sequenced was PBMCs. The receptors come from a man in his forties or fifties in good health and CMV-seropositive.

The chain links TRBV7-9 to TRBJ2-5; perhaps TRBD1 as D (5 bases). The CDR3 extends over 15 amino acids. The germline V gene has CDR1 SEHNR and CDR2 FQNEAQ (reference sequence). V was trimmed by 3 bases and J by 3 bases, leaving 14 bases between them. CDR3 protein: CASSFRQTLKETQYF. The DNA of the CDR3 is TGTGCCAGCAGCTTTCGACAGACTCTAAAAGAGACCCAGTACTTC.

The V call is TRBV19, the J call TRBJ2-7; 8 nucleotides align to TRBD2. Unmatched junction bases numbered 10, after V lost 3 bases and J lost 6 bases. The CDR3 is 15 amino acids. Germline values: CDR1 LNHDA, CDR2 SQIVND (reference sequence). The CDR3 here is CASSITSGSPSEQYF. The CDR3 DNA reads TGTGCCAGTAGTATTACGAGCGGGAGCCCCTCCGAGCAGTACTTC.

This chain links TRBV11-1 with TRBJ2-2; D is perhaps TRBD2 (5 bases). Trimming shortened V by 2 bases and J by 6 bases, and 13 bases separated the two germline ends. The CDR3 length is 15 residues. The germline V gene encodes CDR1 SGHAT and CDR2 FQDESV (reference sequence). DNA of the CDR3: TGTGCCAGCAGCTTACATGGACTTGGGGCCGGGGAGCTGTTTTTT. Amino acid sequence: CASSLHGLGAGELFF.

This clone was observed a single time. V gene TRBV5-6 combines with J gene TRBJ2-5, with TRBD1 matching 11 bases. V gave up 5 bases and J gave up 6 bases; unmatched junction bases: 9. This CDR3 region has 15 residues. Per the germline V gene, CDR1 is SGHDT and CDR2 is YYEEEE. CDR3 nucleotides: TGTGCCAGCAGGCGGGACAGGGGGGCCCTGAAGACCCAGTACTTC. Translated, it gives CASRRDRGALKTQYF. The whole variable domain, filled in from reference TRBV5-6 and TRBJ2-5, reads DAGVTQSPTHLIKTRGQQVTLRCSPKSGHDTVSWYQQALGQGPQFIFQYYEEEERQRGNFPDRFSGHQFPNYSSELNVNALLLGDSALYLCASRRDRGALKTQYFGPGTRLLVL.

The rearrangement joins TRBV19 to TRBJ1-2; 9 bases agree with TRBD1. This CDR3 is 15 amino acids long. Unmatched junction bases numbered 3, after V lost 1 base and J lost 3 bases. Germline values: CDR1 LNHDA, CDR2 SQIVND (reference sequence). CDR3 loop: CASSIGDRGYYGYTF. CDR3 nucleotides: TGTGCCAGTAGTATAGGAGACAGGGGGTACTATGGCTACACCTTC.

The gene calls are TRBV15 and TRBJ2-7; 7 bases are shared with TRBD1. Per germline, CDR1 LNHNV and CDR2 YYDKDF (reference sequence). Germline trimming cut 2 bases from V and 4 bases from J; bases unmatched to any gene: 5. This CDR3 spans 14 amino acids. As DNA, the CDR3 is TGTGCCACCAGCAGAACGGACAGGCCTTACGAGCAGTACTTC. It specifies CATSRTDRPYEQYF.

The J gene is TRBJ1-2, the V gene TRBV28, with 9 bases that match TRBD1. This CDR3 spans 15 amino acids. CDR1 is MDHEN, CDR2 SYDVKM, per germline. Losses at the gene ends were 6 bases for V and 8 bases for J; bases not matched to a gene: 13. CDR3 region: CASSNPGQGSGGYTF. The CDR3 DNA sequence: TGTGCCAGCAGCAACCCGGGACAGGGTAGTGGGGGCTACACCTTC.

The genes are TRBV6-5 and TRBJ1-1, with D perhaps TRBD1 (6 bases). V was pared by 5 bases and J by 1 base, with 11 bases between. This CDR3 spans 14 amino acids. Germline V CDR1 and CDR2: MNHEY, SVGAGI. CDR3 DNA sequence: TGTGCCAGCAGTACTGGACAGTCGAACACTGAAGCTTTCTTT. Protein sequence: CASSTGQSNTEAFF.

The chain links TRBV15 to TRBJ2-3, with 8 bases aligning to TRBD2. With V trimmed by 6 bases and J by 0 bases, 2 bases remained unmatched. From germline, CDR1 is LNHNV and CDR2 YYDKDF (reference sequence). The CDR3 runs 14 residues. CDR3: CATRASGSTDTQYF. CDR3 nucleotides: TGTGCCACCAGAGCTAGCGGGAGCACAGATACGCAGTATTTT. Full variable domain (rest looked up from reference TRBV15 and TRBJ2-3): DAMVIQNPRYQVTQFGKPVTLSCSQTLNHNVMYWYQQKSSQAPKLLFHYYDKDFNNEADTPDNFQSRRPNTSFCFLDIRSPGLGDTAMYLCATRASGSTDTQYFGPGTRLTVL.

The chain employs TRBV27 and TRBJ1-5; a weak D match, TRBD1 (6 bases). This CDR3 contains 16 residues. V shed 0 bases and J shed 6 bases, with 15 bases lying between them. Germline CDR1 is MNHEY and CDR2 is SMNVEV (reference sequence). CDR3 residues: CASSLSGQGYFQPQHF. CDR3 bases: TGTGCCAGCAGTTTATCAGGGCAGGGGTATTTTCAGCCCCAGCATTTT.

As DNA, the CDR3 is TGTGCCAGCAGAACGCTTGGACTTGGAAACACCATATATTTT. The encoded protein is CASRTLGLGNTIYF. The genes are TRBV6-5 and TRBJ1-3; no clear D gene. The CDR3 totals 14 residues. Germline CDR1 and CDR2: MNHEY and SVGAGI. Trimming pared 6 bases from V and 3 bases from J, leaving 12 bases between.

This clone was recorded once. CDR3 sequence: CASSLGGQSSEQYF. The CDR3 nucleotides read TGCGCCAGCAGCTTGGGGGGACAGTCCTCGGAGCAGTACTTC. The chain is built from TRBV5-1 and TRBJ2-7; 7 positions agree with TRBD1. V gave up 0 bases and J gave up 7 bases; unmatched junction bases: 7. CDR3 size: 14 residues. Germline V lookup: CDR1 SGHRS, CDR2 YFSETQ.

The rearrangement joins TRBV4-2 to TRBJ2-3; maybe TRBD2 (6 bases). With 0 bases removed from V and 3 bases from J, the gap between germline ends came to 19 bases. This CDR3 contains 18 residues. Per the germline V gene, CDR1 is LGHNA and CDR2 is YNFKEQ. CDR3 protein: CASSQEGLFGTATDTQYF. The DNA for the CDR3 is TGTGCCAGCAGCCAAGAAGGGTTGTTCGGGACTGCTACAGATACGCAGTATTTT.

The V gene is TRBV7-2, the J gene TRBJ2-1; D remains unclear. Per germline, CDR1 SGHTA and CDR2 FQGNSA. V lost 2 bases, J lost 5 bases, and 7 bases lay in between. The CDR3 sequence is 13 residues long. The CDR3 is CASSLLRDNEQFF. CDR3 coding DNA: TGTGCCAGCAGCTTACTCCGGGACAATGAGCAGTTCTTC.

This clone was detected once. The CDR3 sequence is CASSEGQGHYGYTF. The DNA of the CDR3 is TGTGCCAGCAGTGAGGGACAGGGTCACTATGGCTACACCTTC. The rearrangement joins TRBV6-1 to TRBJ1-2; 9 bases are shared with TRBD1. CDR3 length: 14 residues. Unmatched junction bases numbered 2, after V lost 3 bases and J lost 3 bases. CDR1 and CDR2 (germline): MNHNS, SASEGT.

This clone was observed once. The chain recombines TRBV11-2 with TRBJ2-3; D possibly corresponds to TRBD2 (6 bases). V shed 4 bases and J shed 8 bases, with 22 bases lying between them. The CDR3 length is 16 residues. From germline, CDR1 is SGHAT and CDR2 FQNNGV. The CDR3 DNA follows: TGTGCCAGCAGCTCCCCTAGGGCGGGATCGGTGGGTACGCAGTATTTT. This translates into CASSSPRAGSVGTQYF. The complete variable domain, with remaining parts taken from reference TRBV11-2 and TRBJ2-3, reads EAGVAQSPRYKIIEKRQSVAFWCNPISGHATLYWYQQILGQGPKLLIQFQNNGVVDDSQLPKDRFSAERLKGVDSTLKIQPAKLEDSAVYLCASSSPRAGSVGTQYFGPGTRLTVL.

This chain links TRBV7-2 with TRBJ2-3; D not certain. The CDR3 consists of 13 residues. CDR1 is SGHTA, CDR2 FQGNSA, per germline. V shed 5 bases and J shed 0 bases, with 6 bases lying between them. The CDR3 sequence: CASSPTSTDTQYF. The CDR3 nucleotides are TGTGCCAGCAGCCCTACCAGCACAGATACGCAGTATTTT.

The V gene is TRBV11-2, the J gene TRBJ2-7; 7 nucleotides match TRBD1. Losses at the gene ends were 3 bases for V and 5 bases for J; bases not matched to a gene: 7. Germline CDR1 reads SGHAT; CDR2 reads FQNNGV. The CDR3 extends over 14 amino acids. CDR3 amino acids: CASSLEQGVNEQYF. The CDR3 coding sequence is TGTGCCAGCAGCTTGGAGCAGGGGGTTAACGAGCAGTACTTC.

V is TRBV5-1 and J is TRBJ2-1, with 11 bases fitting TRBD2. Germline values: CDR1 SGHRS, CDR2 YFSETQ. This CDR3 is built from 15 residues. The V segment lost 7 bases and the J segment 8 bases; nucleotides outside the gene matches: 11. The CDR3 DNA reads as TGCGCCAGCCAGACTGGGACTAGCGGTACGGATGAGCAGTTCTTC. Its translation is CASQTGTSGTDEQFF. Combining the CDR3 with reference TRBV5-1 and TRBJ2-1 gives the whole variable domain KAGVTQTPRYLIKTRGQQVTLSCSPISGHRSVSWYQQTPGQGLQFLFEYFSETQRNKGNFPGRFSGRQFSNSRSEMNVSTLELGDSALYLCASQTGTSGTDEQFFGPGTRLTVL.

The V gene is TRBV5-1, the J gene TRBJ2-5; D perhaps matches TRBD2 (6 bases). The CDR3 has 15 residues. The V and J ends lost 0 bases and 3 bases respectively, with 12 bases between them. Germline V lookup: CDR1 SGHRS, CDR2 YFSETQ. The CDR3 is CASSLDGTGEETQYF. The CDR3, as DNA: TGCGCCAGCAGCTTGGATGGAACGGGAGAAGAGACCCAGTACTTC.

V gene TRBV19 combines with J gene TRBJ2-1, with 10 bases fitting TRBD1. Germline values: CDR1 LNHDA, CDR2 SQIVND (reference sequence). J gave up 6 bases and V 8 bases, and 7 bases lay outside the gene matches. The length of the CDR3 is 14 residues. The CDR3 sequence is CASRRDRGSNEQFF. DNA for the CDR3: TGTGCCAGTCGCCGGGACAGGGGTTCCAATGAGCAGTTCTTC.

The CDR3 DNA follows: TGTGCCAGCAGTCACGGACAGCTTGAAGCTTTCTTT. It translates to CASSHGQLEAFF. The chain employs TRBV7-9 and TRBJ1-1; D might be TRBD1 (6 bases). The V and J ends lost 6 bases and 7 bases respectively, with 12 bases between them. Germline loops: CDR1 SEHNR, CDR2 FQNEAQ (reference sequence). There are 12 residues in the CDR3.

The chain combines TRBV29-1 with TRBJ1-3; D may be TRBD1 (6 bases). V was pared by 6 bases and J by 4 bases, with 10 bases between. This CDR3 contains 12 residues. Germline assignment: CDR1 SQVTM and CDR2 ANQGSEA. Written as DNA, the CDR3 is TGCAGCGTCAGGGGTGCCGGAAACACCATATATTTT. Translated: CSVRGAGNTIYF.

Remarks on this clone: This sample also contains other DNA sequences that code for the same CDR3. The rearrangement joins TRBV27 to TRBJ2-7; D is perhaps TRBD2 (7 bases). The CDR3 loop spans 14 amino acids. In germline, CDR1 is MNHEY, CDR2 SMNVEV (reference sequence). V was shortened by 5 bases and J by 3 bases, with 14 bases between the two germline ends. The CDR3 loop reads CASSSAGAGYEQYF. CDR3 DNA: TGTGCCAGCAGTAGCGCGGGGGCAGGCTACGAGCAGTACTTC.

The J gene is TRBJ2-1, the V gene TRBV6-1, with 7 bases identical to TRBD1. Germline values: CDR1 MNHNS, CDR2 SASEGT. This CDR3 is 14 amino acids long. Germline trimming cut 5 bases from V and 2 bases from J; bases unmatched to any gene: 3. CDR3 in DNA: TGTGCCAGCAGTAAACAGGGGACCTACAATGAGCAGTTCTTC. Its translation is CASSKQGTYNEQFF.

As to this clone: Other nucleotide sequences from this sample produce the same CDR3. The chain joins TRBV10-3 to TRBJ2-5; D is unresolved. CDR3 length equals 14 residues. Germline loops: CDR1 ENHRY, CDR2 SYGVKD. Trimming shortened V by 3 bases and J by 2 bases, and 10 bases separated the two germline ends. In DNA, the CDR3 is TGTGCCATCAGTGAAGCCGACACTCAAGAGACCCAGTACTTC. Its protein product is CAISEADTQETQYF.

The chain joins TRBV28 to TRBJ2-7, with 8 nucleotides matching TRBD1. Germline V gene data show CDR1 as MDHEN and CDR2 as SYDVKM. After removal of 4 bases from V and 3 bases from J, the junction contained 8 bases not matched to a gene. The CDR3 has 15 residues. CDR3 coding DNA: TGTGCCAGCAGTTCCCTGGGACAGGCTATCTACGAGCAGTACTTC. This codes for CASSSLGQAIYEQYF. The full variable domain, in which reference TRBV28 and TRBJ2-7 provide the parts outside the CDR3, is DVKVTQSSRYLVKRTGEKVFLECVQDMDHENMFWYRQDPGLGLRLIYFSYDVKMKEKGDIPEGYSVSREKKERFSLILESASTNQTSMYLCASSSLGQAIYEQYFGPGTRLTVT.

The rearrangement joins TRBV6-6 to TRBJ2-7; D is unresolved. CDR3 length equals 11 residues. The germline CDR1 and CDR2 sequences are MNHNY and SVGAGI (reference sequence). The ends were cut back, 6 bases at V and 3 bases at J, with 6 bases in the middle. The DNA for the CDR3 is TGTGCCAGCAGCACCTACTACGAGCAGTACTTC. Its protein product is CASSTYYEQYF.

This rearrangement joins TRBV19 to TRBJ2-1; 11 nucleotides align to TRBD2. Germline V gene lookup returns CDR1 LNHDA and CDR2 SQIVND (reference sequence). The CDR3 is made up of 15 amino acids. V was clipped by 6 bases and J by 6 bases; unmatched bases: 7. DNA for the CDR3: TGTGCCAGTAGCCAAACCGGGACTAGCGGCAATGAGCAGTTCTTC. Amino acids: CASSQTGTSGNEQFF.

This clone appeared once. The chain employs TRBV11-3 and TRBJ2-2, with 7 bases matching TRBD1. The CDR3 runs 15 residues. Germline V gives CDR1 SGHNT, CDR2 YENEEA. Germline trimming cut 5 bases from V and 0 bases from J; bases unmatched to any gene: 3. The CDR3 is CASSGDSANTGELFF. The CDR3 coding sequence is TGTGCCAGCAGCGGGGACAGCGCGAACACCGGGGAGCTGTTTTTT. The full variable domain, in which reference TRBV11-3 and TRBJ2-2 provide the parts outside the CDR3, is EAGVVQSPRYKIIEKKQPVAFWCNPISGHNTLYWYLQNLGQGPELLIRYENEEAVDDSQLPKDRFSAERLKGVDSTLKIQPAELGDSAVYLCASSGDSANTGELFFGEGSRLTVL.

The chain couples TRBV6-5 to TRBJ2-5, with D possibly matching TRBD2 (5 bases). The closer fit of TRBJ2-7 to the DNA end suggests the J call may be wrong. Looked up from germline, CDR1 is MNHEY and CDR2 is SVGAGI. This CDR3 spans 14 amino acids. CDR3 sequence (DNA): TGTGCCAGCAGTTATCGGGAAGGGCATTACGAGCAGTACTTC. This codes for CASSYREGHYEQYF.